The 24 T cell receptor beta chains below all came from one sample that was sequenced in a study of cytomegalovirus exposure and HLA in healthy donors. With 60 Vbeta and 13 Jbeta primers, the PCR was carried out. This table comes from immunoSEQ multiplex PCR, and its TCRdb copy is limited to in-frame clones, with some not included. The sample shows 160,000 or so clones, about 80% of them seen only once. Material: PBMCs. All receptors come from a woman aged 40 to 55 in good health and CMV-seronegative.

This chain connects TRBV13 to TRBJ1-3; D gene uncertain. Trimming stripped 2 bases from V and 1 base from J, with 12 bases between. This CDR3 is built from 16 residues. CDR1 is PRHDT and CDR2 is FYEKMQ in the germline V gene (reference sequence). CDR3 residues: CASSLIGGTSGNTIYF. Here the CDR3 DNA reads TGTGCCAGCAGCTTAATTGGAGGAACTTCTGGAAACACCATATATTTT.

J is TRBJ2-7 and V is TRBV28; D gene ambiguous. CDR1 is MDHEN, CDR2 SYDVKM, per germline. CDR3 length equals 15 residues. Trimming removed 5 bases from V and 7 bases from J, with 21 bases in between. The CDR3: CASSQETIRPREQYF. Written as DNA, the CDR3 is TGTGCCAGCAGTCAAGAGACAATCCGCCCGAGAGAGCAGTACTTC.

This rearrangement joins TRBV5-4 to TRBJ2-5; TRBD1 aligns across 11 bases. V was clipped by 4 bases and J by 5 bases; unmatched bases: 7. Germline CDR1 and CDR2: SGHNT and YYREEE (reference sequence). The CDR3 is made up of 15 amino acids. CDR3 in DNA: TGTGCCAGCAGCGTAAGGACAGGGGGCTTTGAGACCCAGTACTTC. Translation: CASSVRTGGFETQYF.

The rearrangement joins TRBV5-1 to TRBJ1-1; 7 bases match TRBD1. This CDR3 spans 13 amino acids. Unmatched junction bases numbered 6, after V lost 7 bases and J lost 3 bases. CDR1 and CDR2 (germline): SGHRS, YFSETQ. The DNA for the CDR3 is TGCGCCAGCCGCCTAGACAGGGACACTGAAGCTTTCTTT. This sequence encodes CASRLDRDTEAFF.

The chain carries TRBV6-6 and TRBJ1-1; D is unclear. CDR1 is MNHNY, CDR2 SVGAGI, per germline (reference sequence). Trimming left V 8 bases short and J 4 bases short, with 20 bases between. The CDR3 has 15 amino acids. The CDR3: CASPTDEGLSTEAFF. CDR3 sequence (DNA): TGTGCCAGCCCAACCGACGAGGGATTGAGCACTGAAGCTTTCTTT.

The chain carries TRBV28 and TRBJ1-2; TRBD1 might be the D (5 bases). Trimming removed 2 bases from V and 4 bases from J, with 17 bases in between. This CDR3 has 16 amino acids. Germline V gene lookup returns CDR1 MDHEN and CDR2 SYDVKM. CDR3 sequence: CASSLAMEGAIYGYTF. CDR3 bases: TGTGCCAGCAGTTTAGCGATGGAAGGGGCGATCTATGGCTACACCTTC.

CDR3 nucleotide sequence: TGTGCCAGTAGTATAGGCCAGTCCTACGAGCAGTACTTC. Encoded protein: CASSIGQSYEQYF. This rearrangement joins TRBV19 to TRBJ2-7; D gene ambiguous. V gave up 1 base and J gave up 1 base, with 5 bases separating them. Germline loops: CDR1 LNHDA, CDR2 SQIVND (reference sequence). This CDR3 comprises 13 residues.

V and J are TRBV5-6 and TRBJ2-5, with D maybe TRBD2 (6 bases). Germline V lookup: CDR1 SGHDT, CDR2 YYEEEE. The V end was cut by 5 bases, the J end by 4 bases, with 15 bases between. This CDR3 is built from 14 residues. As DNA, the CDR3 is TGTGCCAGCAGTCCGGGACTCGTCACAGAGACCCAGTACTTC. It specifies CASSPGLVTETQYF.

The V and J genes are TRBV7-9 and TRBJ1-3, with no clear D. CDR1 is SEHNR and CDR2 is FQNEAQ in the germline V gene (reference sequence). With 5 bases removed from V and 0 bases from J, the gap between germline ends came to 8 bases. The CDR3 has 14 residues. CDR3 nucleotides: TGTGCCAGCAGCGAGGATGTCTCTGGAAACACCATATATTTT. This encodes CASSEDVSGNTIYF. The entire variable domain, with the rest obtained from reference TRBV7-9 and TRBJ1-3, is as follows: DTGVSQNPRHKITKRGQNVTFRCDPISEHNRLYWYRQTLGQGPEFLTYFQNEAQLEKSRLLSDRFSAERPKGSFSTLEIQRTEQGDSAMYLCASSEDVSGNTIYFGEGSWLTVV.

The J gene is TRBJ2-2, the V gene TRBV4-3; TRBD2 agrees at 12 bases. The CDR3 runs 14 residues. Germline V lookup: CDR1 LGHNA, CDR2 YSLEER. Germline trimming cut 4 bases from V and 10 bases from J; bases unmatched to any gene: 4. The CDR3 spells CASSRTSGRLELFF. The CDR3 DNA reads TGCGCCAGCAGCCGAACTAGCGGGAGGTTGGAGCTGTTTTTT.

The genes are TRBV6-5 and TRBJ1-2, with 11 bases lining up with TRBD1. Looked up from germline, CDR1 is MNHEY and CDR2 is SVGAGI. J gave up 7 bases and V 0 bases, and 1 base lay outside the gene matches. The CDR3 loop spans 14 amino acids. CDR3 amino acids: CASSYSGTGGGYTF. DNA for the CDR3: TGTGCCAGCAGTTACTCGGGGACAGGGGGTGGCTACACCTTC.

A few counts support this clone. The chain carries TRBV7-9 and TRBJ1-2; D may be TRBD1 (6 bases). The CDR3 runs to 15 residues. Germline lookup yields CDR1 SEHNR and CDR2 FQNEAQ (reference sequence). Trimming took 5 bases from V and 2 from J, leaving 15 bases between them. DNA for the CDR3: TGTGCCAGCAGCGTACAGGGTCCTTGGAACTATGGCTACACCTTC. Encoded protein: CASSVQGPWNYGYTF.

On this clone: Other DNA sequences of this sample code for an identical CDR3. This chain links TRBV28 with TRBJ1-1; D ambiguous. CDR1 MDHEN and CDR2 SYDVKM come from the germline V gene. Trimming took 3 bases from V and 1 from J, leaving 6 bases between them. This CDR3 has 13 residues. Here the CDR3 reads CASSLSGNTEAFF. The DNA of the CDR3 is TGTGCCAGCAGTTTGAGTGGGAACACTGAAGCTTTCTTT.

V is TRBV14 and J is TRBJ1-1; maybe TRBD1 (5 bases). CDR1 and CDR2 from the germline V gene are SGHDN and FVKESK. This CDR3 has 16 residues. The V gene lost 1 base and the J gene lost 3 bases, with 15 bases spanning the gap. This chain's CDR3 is CASSQVTESGDTEAFF. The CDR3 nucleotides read TGTGCCAGCAGCCAAGTCACAGAATCGGGGGACACTGAAGCTTTCTTT. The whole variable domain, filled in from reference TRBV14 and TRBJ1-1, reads EAGVTQFPSHSVIEKGQTVTLRCDPISGHDNLYWYRRVMGKEIKFLLHFVKESKQDESGMPNNRFLAERTGGTYSTLKVQPAELEDSGVYFCASSQVTESGDTEAFFGQGTRLTVV.

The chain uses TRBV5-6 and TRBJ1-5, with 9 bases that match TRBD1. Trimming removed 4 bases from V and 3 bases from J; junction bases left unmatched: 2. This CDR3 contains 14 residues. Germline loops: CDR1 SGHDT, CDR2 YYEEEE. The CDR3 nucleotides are TGTGCCAGCAGCCGGGACAGGGTCAATCAGCCCCAGCATTTT. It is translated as CASSRDRVNQPQHF.

The CDR3 loop reads CASSVASGVAETQYF. The CDR3 DNA reads TGTGCCAGCAGCGTAGCTTCGGGAGTGGCAGAGACCCAGTACTTC. The V call is TRBV9, the J call TRBJ2-5; a weak D match, TRBD2 (6 bases). The CDR3 loop spans 15 amino acids. Deletions cut 0 bases from V and 4 bases from J, with 13 bases between. Germline CDR1 reads SGDLS; CDR2 reads YYNGEE.

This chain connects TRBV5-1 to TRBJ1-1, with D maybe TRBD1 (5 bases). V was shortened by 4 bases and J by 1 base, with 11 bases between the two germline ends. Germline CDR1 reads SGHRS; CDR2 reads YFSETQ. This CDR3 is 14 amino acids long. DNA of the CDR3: TGCGCCAGCAGCCCCTTGGGGGGGAACACTGAAGCTTTCTTT. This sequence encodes CASSPLGGNTEAFF.

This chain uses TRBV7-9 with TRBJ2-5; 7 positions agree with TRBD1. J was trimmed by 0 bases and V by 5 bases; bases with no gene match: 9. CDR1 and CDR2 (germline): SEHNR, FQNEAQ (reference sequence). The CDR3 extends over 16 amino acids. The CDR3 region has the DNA TGTGCCAGCAGCGCCCGGGACAGCATGTACCAAGAGACCCAGTACTTC. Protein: CASSARDSMYQETQYF.

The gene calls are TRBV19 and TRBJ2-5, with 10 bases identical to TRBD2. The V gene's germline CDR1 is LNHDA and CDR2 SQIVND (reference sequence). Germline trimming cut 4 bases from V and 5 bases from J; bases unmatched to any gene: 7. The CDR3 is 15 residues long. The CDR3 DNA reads TGTGCCAGTAGTACCAGCGGGGGGGCGTGGGAGACCCAGTACTTC. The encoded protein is CASSTSGGAWETQYF.

The chain's CDR3 is CASSIKGQGSSPLHF. The CDR3 DNA reads TGTGCCAGTAGTATTAAAGGACAGGGGAGTTCACCCCTCCACTTT. V and J are TRBV19 and TRBJ1-6, with 9 bases aligning to TRBD1. Germline CDR1 LNHDA, CDR2 SQIVND (reference sequence). Trimming removed 3 bases from V and 9 bases from J; junction bases left unmatched: 6. CDR3 size: 15 residues.

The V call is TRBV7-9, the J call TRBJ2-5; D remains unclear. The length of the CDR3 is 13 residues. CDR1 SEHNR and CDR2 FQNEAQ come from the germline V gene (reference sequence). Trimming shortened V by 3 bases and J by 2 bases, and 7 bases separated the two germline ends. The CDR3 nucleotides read TGTGCCAGCAGCTTTGAAGCACAAGAGACCCAGTACTTC. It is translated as CASSFEAQETQYF. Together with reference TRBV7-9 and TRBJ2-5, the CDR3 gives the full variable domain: DTGVSQNPRHKITKRGQNVTFRCDPISEHNRLYWYRQTLGQGPEFLTYFQNEAQLEKSRLLSDRFSAERPKGSFSTLEIQRTEQGDSAMYLCASSFEAQETQYFGPGTRLLVL.

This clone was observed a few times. The CDR3: CASSLQGGEQYF. The CDR3 DNA reads TGTGCCAGCAGTTTGCAAGGGGGCGAGCAGTACTTC. The chain employs TRBV27 and TRBJ2-7; D may be TRBD1 (6 bases). There are 12 residues in the CDR3. Germline-derived CDR1 and CDR2 are MNHEY and SMNVEV (reference sequence). Deletions cut 3 bases from V and 6 bases from J, with 9 bases between.

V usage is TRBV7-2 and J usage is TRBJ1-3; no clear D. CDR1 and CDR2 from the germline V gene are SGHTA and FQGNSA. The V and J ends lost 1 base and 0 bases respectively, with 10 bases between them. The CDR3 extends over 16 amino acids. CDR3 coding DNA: TGTGCCAGCAGCTTAGTTGGCTCTCCCTCTGGAAACACCATATATTTT. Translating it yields CASSLVGSPSGNTIYF.

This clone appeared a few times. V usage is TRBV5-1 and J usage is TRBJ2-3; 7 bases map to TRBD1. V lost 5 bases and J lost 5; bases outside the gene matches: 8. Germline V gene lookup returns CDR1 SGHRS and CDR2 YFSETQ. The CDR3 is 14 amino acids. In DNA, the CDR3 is TGCGCCAGCAGGGGGACGCCAGGGGGAGATACGCAGTATTTT. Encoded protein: CASRGTPGGDTQYF.